Each of the 27 T cell receptor beta chains below was sequenced from the same sample in a study of tumor-infiltrating lymphocytes in primary liver carcinoma. RNA and DNA were co-extracted from about 19-30 mg of unsorted bulk tissue. Using a constant-region primer together with ProtoScript II reverse transcriptase, TCR beta cDNA was made from around 500 ng of total RNA. It was through three nested multiplex PCR rounds of slightly modified ARM-PCR that TCR beta libraries arose. Primers for the first two PCR rounds were TRBV1-TRBV30 forward primers and a C-beta reverse primer (around 11 cycles per round). One entry per CDR3 protein, called by TCRdb with MiXCR from the multiplex PCR reads. The data contain about 200,000 distinct CDR3 sequences, 85% of them seen just once; the ten biggest clones take up over 15%. The sample was tumor tissue from primary liver carcinoma. These receptors were collected from a man between 35 and 55 years old with primary liver carcinoma and hepatitis B virus infection.

The rearrangement joins TRBV2 to TRBJ2-2; 7 bases line up with TRBD1. The trim removed 4 bases at V and 3 bases at J, leaving 2 bases unmatched. Germline CDR1 reads SNHLY; CDR2 reads FYNNEI. The CDR3 has 14 residues. Here the CDR3 DNA reads TGTGCCAGCAGTGGACAGGGATACACCGGGGAGCTGTTTTTT. Amino acids: CASSGQGYTGELFF.

Worth noting for this clonotype: Because the CDR3 is missing its conserved closing phenylalanine or tryptophan, this is likely a read error. This chain links TRBV10-2 with TRBJ2-5; D remains ambiguous. CDR3 size: 15 residues. Germline CDR1 is WSHSY and CDR2 is SAAADI. The DNA of the CDR3 is TGCGTCAGCACACTCAGGCCTGCGATAGAAGAGACCCAGTACTCC. This gives the protein CVSTLRPAIEETQYS.

On this clonotype: Compared with germline, one end of the junction differs, possibly owing to a read error. This chain joins TRBV4-3 and TRBJ2-7, with a tentative D call TRBD1 (5 bases). The CDR3 covers 14 residues. Germline V lookup: CDR1 LGHNA, CDR2 YSLEER. The CDR3 DNA follows: TGCGCCATCAGCCAAAATCGGACATCCTACGAGCAGTACTTC. The encoded protein is CAISQNRTSYEQYF.

Details on this clonotype: A junction end diverges from the germline sequence, so it may reflect a read error. The chain has TRBV29-1 and TRBJ2-1, with TRBD2 as a possible D gene (5 bases). The germline CDR1 and CDR2 sequences are SQVTM and ANQGSEA. The CDR3 totals 12 residues. CDR3 residues: CSVEHEGNEQLF. The CDR3 DNA sequence: TGCAGCGTTGAACATGAGGGCAATGAGCAGTTATTT.

As to this clonotype: This could be a read error, since a much larger clone is one nucleotide away. This chain joins TRBV25-1 and TRBJ1-1; TRBD1 might be the D (5 bases). Trimming left V 1 base short and J 3 bases short, with 9 bases between. This CDR3 has 14 amino acids. Germline V CDR1 and CDR2: MGHDK, SYGVNS. CDR3 in DNA: TGTGCCAGCAGTGAATCGGGGGACTACACTGAAGCTTTCTTT. Encoded protein: CASSESGDYTEAFF.

CDR3 loop: CASSEARERALQYF. CDR3 DNA: TGTGCCAGCAGTGAGGCGAGGGAAAGGGCGCTCCAGTATTTT. J is TRBJ1-5 and V is TRBV6-1; possible D gene TRBD2, 5 bases. Judging by the DNA end, TRBJ2-3 fits better; the J call may be wrong. The germline V gene encodes CDR1 MNHNS and CDR2 SASEGT. This CDR3 region has 14 residues.

J is TRBJ2-1 and V is TRBV9, with 9 nucleotides matching TRBD1. Germline-derived CDR1 and CDR2 are SGDLS and YYNGEE. This CDR3 has 16 residues. V was clipped by 4 bases and J by 3 bases; unmatched bases: 8. The CDR3 loop is CASSPTGQGNYNEQFF. CDR3 DNA sequence: TGTGCCAGCAGCCCGACTGGACAGGGGAACTACAATGAGCAGTTCTTC.

On this clonotype: The conserved closing phenylalanine or tryptophan is absent in this CDR3, likely reflecting a read error. The DNA is left out, because the CDR3 cannot be placed on it with certainty; the CDR3 is given as TCRdb lists it. The rearrangement links TRBV12-3 or TRBV12-4 to TRBJ2-1. The CDR3 sequence runs 13 residues, both termini included. CDR3 protein: CASQFGGGNEKFI.

For this clonotype: The junction does not match germline at one end; this may be a read error. The rearrangement links TRBV6-6 to TRBJ2-3; 9 bases map to TRBD1. This CDR3 spans 14 amino acids. Germline lookup yields CDR1 MNHNY and CDR2 SVGAGI (reference sequence). The CDR3 region is CVSSIQGATDTQYF. CDR3 sequence (DNA): TGTGTCAGCAGTATACAGGGGGCAACAGATACGCAGTATTTT.

A single count supports this clonotype. In this CDR3 the conserved last residue, phenylalanine or tryptophan, is missing, so a read error is likely. The chain couples TRBV11-2 to TRBJ1-1, with D unresolved. V was cut by 2 bases and J by 6 bases, with 10 bases left in between. Germline lookup yields CDR1 SGHAT and CDR2 FQNNGV. The CDR3 has 13 amino acids. In DNA, the CDR3 is TGTGCCAGCAGCTTAATTCTTCACTCTGAAGCTTTCATT. This sequence encodes CASSLILHSEAFI.

This clonotype was recorded once. Compared with germline, one end of the junction differs, possibly owing to a read error. The chain carries TRBV6-2 or TRBV6-3 and TRBJ2-1; D not certain. This CDR3 has 14 residues. Germline V gene sequence: CDR1 MNHEY, CDR2 SVGEGT. CDR3 nucleotides: TGTGCCGGCAGTCCTGACCACTACAGCAATGAGCAGTTCTTC. Translating it yields CAGSPDHYSNEQFF.

A remark on this clonotype: The junction shows a germline mismatch at one end, possibly a read error. V gene TRBV29-1 combines with J gene TRBJ2-7, with D possibly matching TRBD2 (5 bases). The CDR3 length is 12 residues. Germline V CDR1 and CDR2: SQVTM, ANQGSEA. Here the CDR3 reads CSGGYCAYEQYF. In nucleotides, the CDR3 is TGCAGTGGAGGATACTGTGCCTACGAGCAATACTTC.

A note on this clonotype: The CDR3 carries no conserved terminal phenylalanine or tryptophan, so it likely arises from a read error. The genes are TRBV6-2 or TRBV6-3 and TRBJ2-7; 13 bases agree with TRBD2. Germline V lookup: CDR1 MNHEY, CDR2 SVGEGT. CDR3 length: 15 residues. In DNA, the CDR3 is TGTATCAGCAGACAGGGACTAGCGGGATCAAGTGAGCAGTACTTA. Translating gives CISRQGLAGSSEQYL.

The chain links TRBV6-5 to TRBJ1-5; 9 nucleotides match TRBD1. The CDR3 is 14 residues long. Germline V CDR1 and CDR2: MNHEY, SVGAGI. The V gene end was trimmed by 5 bases and the J gene end by 13 bases; junction bases not matched to a gene: 12. This chain's CDR3 is CASSPGTGKGSQHF. Written as DNA, the CDR3 is TGTGCCAGCAGTCCCGGGACAGGGAAGGGCTCTCAGCATTTT.

To note about this clonotype: No conserved phenylalanine or tryptophan ends this CDR3, so it is likely a read error. It is unclear where the CDR3 begins or ends on the DNA, so no DNA is shown, and the CDR3 is as TCRdb lists it. The V call is TRBV28, the J call TRBJ1-6. Germline CDR1 MDHEN, CDR2 SYDVKM. The CDR3 is 12 residues long, ends included. The CDR3 loop reads CASTFLNSPPHY.

This clonotype has only a few counts. Compared with germline, one end of the junction differs, possibly owing to a read error. CDR3 in DNA: TGTGCCAGCAGCTTAGATGGAAACTATGGTTACATCTTC. Its translation: CASSLDGNYGYIF. The V call is TRBV11-2, the J call TRBJ1-2; D is uncertain. The length of the CDR3 is 13 residues. CDR1 SGHAT and CDR2 FQNNGV come from the germline V gene.

A word on this clonotype: Just one base apart from a much larger clone, this may be a read error. This chain links TRBV28 with TRBJ2-7, with unresolved D. CDR1 and CDR2 from the germline V gene are MDHEN and SYDVKM. The CDR3 runs 12 residues. The DNA for the CDR3 is TGTGTCAGCAGTTATTTCACGGACGAGCAGTACTTC. As protein: CVSSYFTDEQYF.

Regarding this clonotype: A read error may produce the germline difference seen at one junction end. The chain has TRBV2 and TRBJ1-2, with 8 nucleotides matching TRBD1. In germline, CDR1 is SNHLY, CDR2 FYNNEI. CDR3 length equals 12 residues. The DNA of the CDR3 is TGTACCAGCCTACAGGGGGGGTATGGCTACACCTTC. Its translation is CTSLQGGYGYTF.

The J gene is TRBJ2-1, the V gene TRBV5-5; 12 positions match TRBD2. Germline V lookup: CDR1 SGHKS, CDR2 YYEKEE (reference sequence). The CDR3 is 18 amino acids. The V and J ends lost 2 bases and 4 bases, in that order; junction bases with no gene match: 10. The CDR3 DNA reads as TGTGCCAGCAGCTTTGCGACTAGCGGGAGAGCCATGTACAATGAGCAGTTCTTC. It codes for CASSFATSGRAMYNEQFF. The whole variable domain, remainder taken from reference TRBV5-5 and TRBJ2-1, is DAGVTQSPTHLIKTRGQQVTLRCSPISGHKSVSWYQQVLGQGPQFIFQYYEKEERGRGNFPDRFSARQFPNYSSELNVNALLLGDSALYLCASSFATSGRAMYNEQFFGPGTRLTVL.

Regarding this clonotype: Germline and junction disagree at one end, which may indicate a read error. The chain couples TRBV11-3 to TRBJ2-7, with a possible D match to TRBD2 (5 bases). The CDR3 totals 13 residues. Germline CDR1 is SGHNT and CDR2 is YENEEA. The CDR3 sequence: CDSSVGESYEQYF. In nucleotides, the CDR3 is TGTGACAGCAGCGTGGGAGAGTCCTACGAACAGTACTTC.

To note about this clonotype: This sequence may be a read error, since a much larger clone differs from it by one base. V is TRBV10-3 and J is TRBJ2-5; D gene ambiguous. The CDR3 length is 12 residues. The V gene's germline CDR1 is ENHRY and CDR2 SYGVKD. The CDR3 reads CTISPSQETQYF. Written as DNA, the CDR3 is TGTACCATCTCGCCTAGCCAAGAGACCCAGTACTTC.

The chain couples TRBV12-3 or TRBV12-4 to TRBJ1-1; D not certain. The CDR3 runs to 14 residues. Trimming took off 5 bases at V and 3 bases at J, with 13 bases between the two ends. CDR3 coding DNA: TGTGCCAGCAGTCCGAACATGTTGTACACTGAAGCTTTCTTT. It is translated as CASSPNMLYTEAFF.

Concerning this clonotype itself: Relative to the germline gene, one junction end is altered; a read error may explain this. The chain employs TRBV6-1 and TRBJ2-7; 7 nucleotides line up with TRBD1. This CDR3 comprises 15 residues. Germline assignment: CDR1 MNHNS and CDR2 SASEGT. The CDR3 DNA sequence: TGTGCCAGCAGTGAAGGAGAGGGGGCTTTCTACGAGCAGTTTTTC. It encodes CASSEGEGAFYEQFF.

This clonotype occurred many times. The rearrangement uses TRBV28 and TRBJ2-2; the D gene is possibly TRBD1 (5 bases). From germline, CDR1 is MDHEN and CDR2 SYDVKM. CDR3 size: 15 residues. The V end was cut by 2 bases, the J end by 5 bases, with 12 bases between. CDR3 nucleotide sequence: TGTGCCAGCAGTTTAATAGACAGATTAACCGGGGAGCTGTTTTTT. Translation: CASSLIDRLTGELFF.

The chain couples TRBV24-1 to TRBJ2-3; 7 bases map to TRBD2. The germline V gene has CDR1 KGHDR and CDR2 SFDVKD. The CDR3 consists of 14 residues. Losses at the gene ends were 2 bases for V and 3 bases for J; bases not matched to a gene: 1. The DNA of the CDR3 is TGTGCCACCAGTGATTCGGGAGGAACAGATACGCAGTATTTT. It translates to CATSDSGGTDTQYF.

This clonotype was detected only once. A junction boundary mismatches the germline segment, possibly from a read error. The chain couples TRBV4-2 to TRBJ2-3; 8 nucleotides agree with TRBD2. Per the germline V gene, CDR1 is LGHNA and CDR2 is YNFKEQ. The CDR3 runs 16 residues. CDR3 sequence (DNA): TGTGCCAGTAGCCAAGATTTGGGGACTAGGGGCGCTACGCAGTATTTT. It yields the protein CASSQDLGTRGATQYF.

A word on this clonotype: The junction and the germline gene differ at one end; a read error may be behind it. CDR3: CASIPSYNEQSF. CDR3 nucleotides: TGTGCCAGCATTCCCTCCTACAATGAGCAGTCCTTC. The chain links TRBV6-1 to TRBJ2-1, with D unclear. CDR3 size: 12 residues. Germline CDR1 MNHNS, CDR2 SASEGT.